This TCR beta chain appears in the sequencing data of a study of T cells in Graves' hyperthyroidism and ophthalmopathy (dated by TCRdb to about 2019). Concerning the study at large: Peripheral blood samples were taken at initial diagnosis, before any treatment was given. TCR V-J signatures able to tell the groups apart were searched for in a discovery cohort of around 95 patients, of whom 43 had Graves' ophthalmopathy and about 60 had stable Graves' hyperthyroidism. Prospective prediction of ophthalmopathy was tested in an independent validation cohort of 18 to 20 hyperthyroidism patients and around 16 patients who later progressed to ophthalmopathy. The roughly 90 discovery patients were divided at random into training and test sets in a 7:3 ratio. Thyroid tissue and blood T-cell repertoires from roughly 6 Graves' hyperthyroidism patients were also compared in the study. After sampling, hyperthyroidism patients received methimazole starting at 30 mg daily, and ophthalmopathy patients received high-dose intravenous methylprednisolone. The paper reports TCR Vbeta CDR3 sequencing of roughly 140 peripheral blood samples: around 45 ophthalmopathy, approximately 74 hyperthyroidism and around 17 progressor patients.

This clonotype occurred many times. Its antigen has not been determined. No qualities accompany the bases; no much larger clone lies one base away. The paper's findings and limits, for the study overall: In validation, the model predicted progression to ophthalmopathy with approximately 71% sensitivity and roughly 72% specificity, a median of 6.5 months before onset. Most expanded thyroid clonotypes (frequency above 0.001) were also detected in blood, a finding suggesting that blood repertoires may reflect thyroid immune responses. In cross-validation, a model built on a 13 V-J signature told ophthalmopathy apart from stable hyperthyroidism with under 90% sensitivity and approximately 81% specificity, and in testing the same model reached 80%/75%. Sample size was not statistically predetermined, and blinding of investigators to group allocation was not performed.

There are 15 amino acids in the CDR3, from cysteine to phenylalanine inclusive. Just the 45-base CDR3 DNA is kept, in frame starting at base 1. The V and J ends are trimmed by 2 bases and 5 bases, leaving 15 bases between them. TCR beta CDR3 regions were amplified from RNA transcripts. The first round of RT-PCR for the TCR CDR3 was performed with the HTBI primer set and the Qiagen OneStep RT-PCR kit. Libraries were constructed in a second round of multiplex PCR, after which size selection and purification were performed. Paired-end sequencing of the libraries was performed with 100 bp reads on an Illumina HiSeq2000. The study's own analysis went as follows. Raw data were processed with SOAPnuke, discarding reads with adapters, uncalled bases, mean Phred below 15, or no exact constant-primer or identifier match. High-quality paired reads were merged with COPE v1.2.5, and unique nucleotide sequences were defined as clonotypes. Clonotypes were aligned to IMGT TRBV, TRBD and TRBJ reference segments using MiTCR v1.1. The analysis included only V-J combinations with a frequency above 0.0001, which together covered around 99% of the repertoires. The TCS score was defined as the ratio of F50 (clonal expansion) to E x V (chaos), calculated using BLOSUM62-based TCRdist between CDR3 peptides within each V-J. Welch's t-statistics and random forest reduced around 550 V-J features to about 13, which were used in a naive Bayes classifier (R e1071). Using fastp trimming at Q25 and MiXCR clonotype assembly, TCRdb reanalyzed the public sequencing data and kept in-frame beta chains. Rows with a matching CDR3 protein are joined into one entry that keeps the most common DNA and genes. The V and J calls here are based on TCRdb, not the publication. The sample table contains some 490,000 distinct CDR3 sequences; only one count was recorded for about 20% of them. The ten largest clones capture about half of the sample.

Ophthalmopathy patients had moderately to severely active disease, Clinical Activity Score of at least 3, NOSPECS grade of at least 4, and duration under 3 months. The study excluded patients with uncontrolled infections, other autoimmune diseases, pregnancy or lactation. Clinical symptoms, serum thyroxine and TRAb, thyroid ultrasound, and orbital computed tomography formed the basis for the diagnoses. Ficoll-Paque density gradient centrifugation was used to isolate PBMCs from approximately 10 ml of fresh peripheral blood. Trizol reagent was used to extract total RNA, and RNA quality was then checked on an Agilent 2100 Bioanalyzer.

Sequenced input: blood. The TCR originated in a woman in her sixties or seventies with Graves' ophthalmopathy. The sequence is built from TRBV12-3 or TRBV12-4 and TRBJ1-1; the D region possibly corresponds to TRBD1 (6 bases align). For the CDR3, the sequence is CASSLSTGSLTEAFF. Here is the DNA: TGTGCCAGCAGTTTAAGTACAGGGAGTCTGACTGAAGCTTTCTTT.